This T cell receptor (beta chain) was sequenced for a study of early T cells in non-severe SARS-CoV-2 infection. MiXCR was run by TCRdb on the 5' RACE reads, yielding one entry per CDR3 protein. Here the sample spans about 35,000 distinct CDR3 sequences, less than 6% being singletons. This CDR3 has 15 amino acids. CDR1 DFQATT and CDR2 SNEGSKA come from the germline V gene (reference sequence). The ends were cut back, 1 base at V and 6 bases at J, with 17 bases in the middle. In its sample, this clonotype was seen many times. This sequence joins TRBV20-1 and TRBJ2-3; D is unclear. The receptor comes from an adult who was a healthcare worker with PCR-confirmed SARS-CoV-2 infection or an uninfected control (not recorded which). Source: whole blood, taken at baseline. The CDR3 DNA sequence: TGCAGTGCTAGAGCCTTAATGAGGTTGCCGGATACGCAGTATTTT. Encoded protein: CSARALMRLPDTQYF.